This record covers a single TCR beta chain. This sample was taken from a study of monozygotic twins with inflammatory bowel disease. TCRdb reanalyzed the 5' RACE reads and collapses them to one entry per CDR3 protein, without DNA. The ten most abundant clones cover 2.4% of a sample with more than 120,000 distinct CDR3 sequences. This CDR3 has 15 amino acids. The origin of this receptor is a human donor with ulcerative colitis or Crohn's disease, or a healthy co-twin of an affected twin (not recorded which). The sample taken for sequencing was blood. V and J are TRBV12-3 or TRBV12-4 and TRBJ1-4; TCRdb proposes TRBD1, but this gene call is untestable without DNA. The CDR3 loop reads CASSLGGAANEKLFF.